This T cell receptor beta chain originates from a study of chemoradiotherapy in HPV16-positive cancers. Turning to this clone: The target antigen is unknown.

Broader study findings: In HPV16-positive patients, HPV-responsive T-cell expansion tracked better recurrence-free survival.

Some clones are missing from TCRdb's copy, which holds only in-frame ones; the method was immunoSEQ multiplex PCR. The sample shows fewer than 2,000 clones, over 75% of them seen only once. Trimming stripped 6 bases from V and 2 bases from J, with 11 bases between. The CDR3 is 13 amino acids. CDR1 and CDR2 (germline): SEHNR, FQNEAQ (reference sequence). The material sequenced was tumor tissue, taken from a patient who underwent chemoradiotherapy. This sequence was found in a human donor with HPV-associated anogenital cancer. This rearrangement joins TRBV7-9 to TRBJ2-7; no reliable D call. The CDR3 coding sequence is TGTGCCAGCAGGGACCCCGAGGCCTACGAGCAGTACTTC. Residues: CASRDPEAYEQYF.